Each of the 28 T cell receptor beta chains below was sequenced from the same sample in a study of OX40 agonist ivuxolimab in advanced cancers. The data were produced by immunoSEQ multiplex PCR, yet TCRdb's version contains in-frame clones alone and is incomplete. The data show under 85,000 clones, 85% to 95% seen once. Sequencing used CD4+ or CD8+ T cells sorted from blood, obtained in a trial of the OX40 agonist ivuxolimab. The receptors derive from an adult with an advanced solid tumor such as melanoma, head and neck, liver or kidney cancer.

This chain links TRBV5-5 with TRBJ2-2, with D uncertain. From germline, CDR1 is SGHKS and CDR2 YYEKEE (reference sequence). This CDR3 contains 16 residues. The V and J ends lost 0 bases and 3 bases respectively, with 12 bases between them. CDR3 residues: CASSLDPGPYTGELFF. Here the CDR3 DNA reads TGTGCCAGCAGCTTGGACCCCGGACCTTACACCGGGGAGCTGTTTTTT. The variable domain in full, completed from reference TRBV5-5 and TRBJ2-2, reads DAGVTQSPTHLIKTRGQQVTLRCSPISGHKSVSWYQQVLGQGPQFIFQYYEKEERGRGNFPDRFSARQFPNYSSELNVNALLLGDSALYLCASSLDPGPYTGELFFGEGSRLTVL.

Here the CDR3 reads CSVVGQGWYEQYF. DNA for the CDR3: TGCAGCGTTGTAGGACAGGGGTGGTACGAGCAGTACTTC. The V and J genes are TRBV29-1 and TRBJ2-7; 9 nucleotides line up with TRBD1. Trimming removed 4 bases from V and 4 bases from J; junction bases left unmatched: 5. This CDR3 is 13 amino acids long. From germline, CDR1 is SQVTM and CDR2 ANQGSEA.

The chain employs TRBV29-1 and TRBJ2-7; D is perhaps TRBD1 (8 bases). Between the trimmed V and J ends, which lost 2 bases and 4 bases, there was a span of 15 bases. The CDR3 covers 14 residues. Per germline, CDR1 SQVTM and CDR2 ANQGSEA. The CDR3 loop is CSVERDRGGYEQYF. In DNA form, the CDR3 reads TGCAGCGTTGAAAGAGACAGGGGAGGGTACGAGCAGTACTTC.

V gene TRBV7-3 combines with J gene TRBJ2-1; TRBD2 matches at 8 bases. The ends lost 4 bases at V and 7 bases at J; junction bases unmatched: 6. The CDR3 is 14 residues long. Looked up from germline, CDR1 is SGHTA and CDR2 is FQGTGA. CDR3 sequence (DNA): TGTGCCAGCAGCTCGGGACTAGAGGGGAATGAGCAGTTCTTC. This sequence encodes CASSSGLEGNEQFF. The complete variable domain, with remaining parts taken from reference TRBV7-3 and TRBJ2-1, reads GAGVSQTPSNKVTEKGKYVELRCDPISGHTALYWYRQSLGQGPEFLIYFQGTGAADDSGLPNDRFFAVRPEGSVSTLKIQRTERGDSAVYLCASSSGLEGNEQFFGPGTRLTVL.

This clone was observed once. This rearrangement joins TRBV7-6 to TRBJ2-1; D is tentatively TRBD1 or TRBD2 (5 bases each). The CDR3 is 16 amino acids. V was trimmed by 0 bases and J by 1 base, leaving 10 bases between them. Looked up from germline, CDR1 is SGHVS and CDR2 is FNYEAQ. CDR3 sequence reads: CASSLARWGSYNEQFF. CDR3 coding DNA: TGTGCCAGCAGCTTAGCTAGGTGGGGGTCCTACAATGAGCAGTTCTTC.

The CDR3 reads CASSLSGSFYEQFF. The CDR3 DNA reads as TGTGCCAGTAGCCTCAGCGGGAGTTTCTATGAGCAGTTCTTC. The chain employs TRBV19 and TRBJ2-1; 8 bases are a match to TRBD2. The ends lost 6 bases at V and 8 bases at J; junction bases unmatched: 9. Germline values: CDR1 LNHDA, CDR2 SQIVND (reference sequence). The CDR3 consists of 14 residues.

This chain uses TRBV14 with TRBJ1-5, with D possibly matching TRBD1 (6 bases). There are 12 residues in the CDR3. CDR1 and CDR2 from the germline V gene are SGHDN and FVKESK. Written as DNA, the CDR3 is TGTCCTCGGCAGGGGAGCAATCAGCCCCAGCATTTT. Protein: CPRQGSNQPQHF.

The chain links TRBV11-1 to TRBJ2-5; D is unresolved. The CDR3 has 13 residues. Germline V lookup: CDR1 SGHAT, CDR2 FQDESV (reference sequence). The V end was cut by 8 bases, the J end by 2 bases, with 12 bases between. CDR3: CASAWAIQETQYF. The CDR3 nucleotides are TGTGCCAGCGCCTGGGCGATACAAGAGACCCAGTACTTC.

This clone was seen only once. The V gene is TRBV7-2, the J gene TRBJ2-7, with D perhaps matching TRBD1 (7 bases). Trimming took 1 base from V and 7 from J, leaving 14 bases between them. This CDR3 spans 14 amino acids. Germline CDR1 is SGHTA and CDR2 is FQGNSA. CDR3 sequence reads: CASSLDRGGREQYF. CDR3 sequence (DNA): TGTGCCAGCAGCTTAGACAGGGGAGGTCGGGAGCAGTACTTC.

The chain joins TRBV7-2 to TRBJ1-5, with D perhaps matching TRBD1 (5 bases). Germline loops: CDR1 SGHTA, CDR2 FQGNSA. V lost 5 bases, J lost 8 bases, and 19 bases lay in between. The CDR3 is 15 amino acids. For the CDR3, the DNA is TGTGCCAGCAGCATTTCCGGGCCTCAGGGCAAGCCCCAGCATTTT. Translating gives CASSISGPQGKPQHF.

The chain carries TRBV28 and TRBJ2-7; perhaps TRBD1 as D (8 bases). Germline CDR1 and CDR2: MDHEN and SYDVKM. The CDR3 is 16 amino acids. Trimming cost V 3 bases and J 1 base, with 16 bases left between them. The CDR3 region is CASSLLTGGGSYEQYF. The CDR3 DNA sequence: TGTGCCAGCAGTTTGCTAACAGGGGGGGGTTCCTACGAGCAGTACTTC.

CDR3 loop: CASSPDSGKANEQFF. The DNA of the CDR3 is TGTGCCAGCAGTCCAGATAGCGGGAAAGCCAATGAGCAGTTCTTC. This chain connects TRBV27 to TRBJ2-1; 8 bases fit TRBD2. CDR3 length equals 15 residues. Trimming removed 5 bases from V and 6 bases from J; junction bases left unmatched: 9. The germline V gene has CDR1 MNHEY and CDR2 SMNVEV (reference sequence).

This clone was counted a few times. Its ends do not fully match the called genes, so a read error is possible. This chain links TRBV5-6 with TRBJ1-4, with D perhaps TRBD1 (5 bases). In germline, CDR1 is SGHDT, CDR2 YYEEEE. The CDR3 loop spans 14 amino acids. CDR3 coding DNA: TGTGCCAGCGGCTTTCGGGGGGGACTGGAAAAACTGTTTTTT. It codes for CASGFRGGLEKLFF.

On this clone itself: One end of the junction is discordant with germline, which a read error may explain. The chain links TRBV28 to TRBJ2-2, with TRBD1 matching over 9 bases. This CDR3 is built from 17 residues. Germline V gene lookup returns CDR1 MDHEN and CDR2 SYDVKM. The CDR3 coding sequence is TGTGCCGGCAGTCCACACACCGGGACAGGGTACACCGGGGAGCTGTTTTTT. As protein: CAGSPHTGTGYTGELFF.

The chain carries TRBV4-3 and TRBJ1-2; 9 bases line up with TRBD1. After removal of 4 bases from V and 4 bases from J, the junction contained 4 bases not matched to a gene. CDR3 length equals 14 residues. Germline assignment: CDR1 LGHNA and CDR2 YSLEER. The CDR3 DNA is TGCGCCAGCAGCCCGGGACAGGGATTCTATGGCTACACCTTC. Translating gives CASSPGQGFYGYTF.

V and J are TRBV4-3 and TRBJ2-2; D not certain. V was shortened by 4 bases and J by 1 base, with 10 bases between the two germline ends. The CDR3 extends over 15 amino acids. CDR1 LGHNA and CDR2 YSLEER come from the germline V gene. This chain's CDR3 is CASSRFGGNTGELFF. The DNA of the CDR3 is TGCGCCAGCAGCCGCTTCGGCGGGAACACCGGGGAGCTGTTTTTT.

The V and J genes are TRBV10-3 and TRBJ1-1; tentative D call: TRBD1 (5 bases). V gave up 9 bases and J gave up 1 base, with 12 bases separating them. The CDR3 sequence is 13 residues long. CDR1 is ENHRY and CDR2 is SYGVKD in the germline V gene. The chain's CDR3 is CAIARQGNTEAFF. CDR3 coding DNA: TGTGCCATTGCACGCCAGGGGAACACTGAAGCTTTCTTT.

V gene TRBV18 combines with J gene TRBJ2-6; D is uncertain. The V end was cut by 8 bases, the J end by 4 bases, with 12 bases between. CDR1 is KGHSH and CDR2 is LQKENI in the germline V gene. This CDR3 has 14 amino acids. The CDR3 loop is CASPQGTGANVLTF. The CDR3 nucleotides are TGTGCCAGCCCACAAGGAACCGGGGCCAACGTCCTGACTTTC.

The chain joins TRBV9 to TRBJ1-5; D not resolved. Germline V lookup: CDR1 SGDLS, CDR2 YYNGEE. CDR3 length: 14 amino acids. V gave up 8 bases and J gave up 0 bases, with 12 bases separating them. The DNA for the CDR3 is TGTGCCAGGCCGGGGAAAAATAGCAATCAGCCCCAGCATTTT. Translation: CARPGKNSNQPQHF.

The rearrangement links TRBV5-1 to TRBJ2-1; perhaps D is TRBD1 or TRBD2 (5 bases each). Looked up from germline, CDR1 is SGHRS and CDR2 is YFSETQ. The CDR3 runs 14 residues. Deletions cut 4 bases from V and 7 bases from J, with 15 bases between. CDR3 region: CASSLRDHRNEQFF. CDR3 nucleotide sequence: TGCGCCAGCAGCCTACGGGACCACCGGAATGAGCAGTTCTTC.

The chain has TRBV10-1 and TRBJ2-3; D gene unclear. The CDR3 has 13 residues. V was clipped by 3 bases and J by 4 bases, with 8 bases between them. Germline V gene lookup returns CDR1 WNHNN and CDR2 SYGVQD (reference sequence). The CDR3 is CASSDGHSDTQYF. The CDR3 coding sequence is TGCGCCAGCAGTGACGGGCATTCAGATACGCAGTATTTT.

The chain uses TRBV7-2 and TRBJ2-1, with 11 bases that match TRBD2. Per the germline V gene, CDR1 is SGHTA and CDR2 is FQGNSA. After removal of 5 bases from V and 6 bases from J, the junction contained 6 bases not matched to a gene. CDR3 length: 15 residues. This CDR3 reads CASSARTSGPNEQFF. The DNA of the CDR3 is TGTGCCAGCAGCGCAAGGACTAGCGGGCCCAATGAGCAGTTCTTC. The variable domain in full, with the rest retrieved from reference TRBV7-2 and TRBJ2-1, is GAGVSQSPSNKVTEKGKDVELRCDPISGHTALYWYRQSLGQGLEFLIYFQGNSAPDKSGLPSDRFSAERTGGSVSTLTIQRTQQEDSAVYLCASSARTSGPNEQFFGPGTRLTVL.

V is TRBV7-3 and J is TRBJ2-1; 15 bases agree with TRBD2. The junction had 0 bases not matched to a gene; V was cut back by 0 bases and J by 6 bases. In germline, CDR1 is SGHTA, CDR2 FQGTGA. This CDR3 region has 16 residues. CDR3 sequence reads: CASSLTGLAGGNEQFF. CDR3 nucleotide sequence: TGTGCCAGCAGCTTAACGGGACTAGCGGGAGGCAATGAGCAGTTCTTC.

This chain uses TRBV18 with TRBJ2-1; 13 positions match TRBD2. CDR1 is KGHSH, CDR2 LQKENI, per germline. This CDR3 region has 13 residues. Trimming took 3 bases from V and 10 from J; bases not matched to a gene: 0. The chain's CDR3 is CASSPGLAGEQFF. The CDR3 DNA reads TGTGCCAGCTCACCGGGACTAGCGGGAGAGCAGTTCTTC.

V gene TRBV29-1 combines with J gene TRBJ2-5; TRBD2 agrees at 9 bases. Trimming at V came to 2 bases and at J to 11 bases, leaving 24 bases not matched to a gene. Germline CDR1 SQVTM, CDR2 ANQGSEA. The CDR3 has 18 amino acids. The CDR3 loop reads CSVETPRKSGRRRREQYF. For the CDR3, the DNA is TGCAGCGTTGAAACCCCTCGCAAAAGCGGGAGGAGGAGGAGAGAGCAGTACTTC.

The chain uses TRBV27 and TRBJ2-7, with D perhaps TRBD2 (5 bases). V gave up 3 bases and J gave up 7 bases, with 16 bases separating them. The germline V gene encodes CDR1 MNHEY and CDR2 SMNVEV (reference sequence). This CDR3 region has 14 residues. The CDR3, as DNA: TGTGCCAGCAGTTTTAACGGGGAAGAGGGAGAGCAGTACTTC. This encodes CASSFNGEEGEQYF.

The rearrangement links TRBV5-4 to TRBJ1-2, with 9 bases matching TRBD1. There are 14 residues in the CDR3. In germline, CDR1 is SGHNT, CDR2 YYREEE (reference sequence). Trimming cost V 5 bases and J 7 bases; bases outside gene matches: 9. CDR3 in amino acids: CASRLSTGGRGYTF. DNA for the CDR3: TGTGCCAGCAGGTTATCGACAGGGGGTCGTGGCTACACCTTC.

This clone was seen only once. The V and J genes are TRBV18 and TRBJ2-4; D remains unclear. Deletions cut 3 bases from V and 8 bases from J, with 14 bases between. From germline, CDR1 is KGHSH and CDR2 LQKENI. The length of the CDR3 is 14 residues. The chain's CDR3 is CASSPSKVADIQYF. Written as DNA, the CDR3 is TGTGCCAGCTCACCGAGTAAGGTGGCAGACATTCAGTACTTC. The variable domain in full, with the rest retrieved from reference TRBV18 and TRBJ2-4, is NAGVMQNPRHLVRRRGQEARLRCSPMKGHSHVYWYRQLPEEGLKFMVYLQKENIIDESGMPKERFSAEFPKEGPSILRIQQVVRGDSAAYFCASSPSKVADIQYFGAGTRLSVL.